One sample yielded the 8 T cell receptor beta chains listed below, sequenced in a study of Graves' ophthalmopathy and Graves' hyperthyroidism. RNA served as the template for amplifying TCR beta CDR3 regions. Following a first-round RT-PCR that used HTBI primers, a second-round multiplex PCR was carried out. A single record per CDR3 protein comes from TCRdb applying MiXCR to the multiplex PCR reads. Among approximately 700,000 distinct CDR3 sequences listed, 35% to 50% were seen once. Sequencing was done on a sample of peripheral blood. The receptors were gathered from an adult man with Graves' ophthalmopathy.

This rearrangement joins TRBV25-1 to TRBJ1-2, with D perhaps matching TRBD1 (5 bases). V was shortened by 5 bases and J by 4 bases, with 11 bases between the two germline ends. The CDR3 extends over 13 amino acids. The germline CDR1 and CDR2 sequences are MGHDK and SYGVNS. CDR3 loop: CASSLPGVYGYTF. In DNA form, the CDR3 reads TGTGCCAGCAGTTTACCGGGGGTCTATGGCTACACCTTC.

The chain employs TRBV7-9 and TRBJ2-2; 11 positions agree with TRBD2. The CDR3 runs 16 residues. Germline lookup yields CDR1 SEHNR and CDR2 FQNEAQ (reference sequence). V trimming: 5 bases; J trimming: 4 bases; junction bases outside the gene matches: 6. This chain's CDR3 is CASSPSGRSITGELFF. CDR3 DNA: TGTGCCAGCAGCCCTAGCGGGAGGTCGATCACCGGGGAGCTGTTTTTT.

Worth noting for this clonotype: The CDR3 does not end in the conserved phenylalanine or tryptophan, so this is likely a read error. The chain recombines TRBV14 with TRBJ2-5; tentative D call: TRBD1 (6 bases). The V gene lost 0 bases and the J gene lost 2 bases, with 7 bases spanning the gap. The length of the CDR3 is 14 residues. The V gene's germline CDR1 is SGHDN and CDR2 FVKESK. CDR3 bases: TGTGCCAGCAGCCAAGAAAGGGGGCAAGAGACCCAGTACTGC. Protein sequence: CASSQERGQETQYC.

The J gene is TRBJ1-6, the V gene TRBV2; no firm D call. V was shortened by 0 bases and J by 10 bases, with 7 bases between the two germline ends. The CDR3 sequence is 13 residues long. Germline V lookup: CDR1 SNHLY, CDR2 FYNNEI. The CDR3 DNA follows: TGTGCCAGCAGTGAAGCGGGGAGCTCACCCCTCCACTTT. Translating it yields CASSEAGSSPLHF.

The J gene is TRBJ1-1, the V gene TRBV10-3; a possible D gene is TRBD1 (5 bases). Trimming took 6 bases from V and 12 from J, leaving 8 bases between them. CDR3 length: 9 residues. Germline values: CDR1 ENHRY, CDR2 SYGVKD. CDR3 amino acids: CAIRDTTFF. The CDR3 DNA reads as TGTGCCATCAGGGACACGACTTTCTTT.

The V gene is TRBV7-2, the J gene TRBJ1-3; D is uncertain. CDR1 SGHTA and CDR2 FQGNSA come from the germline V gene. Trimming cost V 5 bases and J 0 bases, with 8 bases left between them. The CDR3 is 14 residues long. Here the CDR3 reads CASSPMSSGNTIYF. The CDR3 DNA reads TGTGCCAGCAGCCCCATGAGCTCTGGAAACACCATATATTTT. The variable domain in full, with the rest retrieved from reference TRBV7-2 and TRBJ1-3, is GAGVSQSPSNKVTEKGKDVELRCDPISGHTALYWYRQSLGQGLEFLIYFQGNSAPDKSGLPSDRFSAERTGGSVSTLTIQRTQQEDSAVYLCASSPMSSGNTIYFGEGSWLTVV.

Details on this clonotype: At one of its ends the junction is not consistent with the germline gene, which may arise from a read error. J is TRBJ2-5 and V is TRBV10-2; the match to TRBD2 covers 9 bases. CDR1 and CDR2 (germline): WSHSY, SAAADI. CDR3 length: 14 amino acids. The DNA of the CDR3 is TGTGCTAGCAGCAGGAGCGGGGGGTCGGAGGCCCAATACTTC. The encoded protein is CASSRSGGSEAQYF.

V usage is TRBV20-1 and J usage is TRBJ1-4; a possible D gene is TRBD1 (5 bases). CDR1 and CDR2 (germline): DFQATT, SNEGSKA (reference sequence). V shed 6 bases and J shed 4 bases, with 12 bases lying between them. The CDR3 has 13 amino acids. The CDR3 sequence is CSAKQDVNEKLFF. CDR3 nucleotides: TGCAGTGCCAAACAGGACGTTAATGAAAAACTGTTTTTT.